This T cell receptor beta chain was sequenced for a study of OX40 agonist ivuxolimab in advanced cancers. Study-wide context: The patients received ivuxolimab by intravenous route every 2 weeks at 0.01 to 10 mg/kg.

The CDR3 totals 14 residues. Germline assignment: CDR1 LNHDA and CDR2 SQIVND (reference sequence). The J segment lost 2 bases and the V segment lost 3 bases, leaving 3 bases of the junction unmatched. Note on this clone: What it binds is not known.

The protocol was immunoSEQ multiplex PCR, while the TCRdb copy is restricted to in-frame clones and leaves out a portion. The data show roughly 50,000 clones, with 85% to 95% seen just once and roughly 9.4% held by the top ten. The study's findings and limits: Among the least clonally expanded were partial responders at 0.1-3.0 mg/kg.

V usage is TRBV19 and J usage is TRBJ2-7; 8 nucleotides align to TRBD1. The source of this sequence is an adult with an advanced solid tumor such as melanoma, head and neck, liver or kidney cancer. The specimen was CD4+ or CD8+ T cells sorted from blood, collected in a trial of the OX40 agonist ivuxolimab. The CDR3 here is CASSMTGATYEQYF. CDR3 DNA: TGTGCCAGTAGTATGACAGGGGCAACCTACGAGCAGTACTTC.